Presented here are 21 T cell receptor beta chains from one specimen sequenced in a study of shared clonotypes between healthy human individuals. The assay was immunoSEQ multiplex PCR, and TCRdb's table has in-frame clones only and misses some. Of around 980,000 clones in the sample, 70% to 80% are singletons; the top ten hold around 0.6%. The sample consisted of memory CD4+ T cells from PBMCs. The subset denotes: CD45RA-negative fraction. These receptors were taken from a man aged 18-30 years in good health. Some clones in this sample may be carry-over from other donors' samples.

J is TRBJ1-1 and V is TRBV7-6; D is possibly TRBD1 (6 bases). The CDR3 runs 14 residues. Trimming removed 3 bases from V and 6 bases from J, with 14 bases in between. The V gene's germline CDR1 is SGHVS and CDR2 FNYEAQ. The CDR3 nucleotides read TGTGCCAGCAGCTTTCCAGGGGTCTCCTCTGAAGCTTTCTTT. It encodes CASSFPGVSSEAFF.

The chain employs TRBV7-2 and TRBJ2-5; 8 nucleotides match TRBD2. The CDR3 has 14 residues. V lost 5 bases and J lost 5; bases outside the gene matches: 7. Germline V lookup: CDR1 SGHTA, CDR2 FQGNSA. CDR3 DNA: TGTGCCAGCAGCCTTAGCGGGATGGAGGAGACCCAGTACTTC. Its protein is CASSLSGMEETQYF. Looking up the rest from reference TRBV7-2 and TRBJ2-5 gives the full variable domain: GAGVSQSPSNKVTEKGKDVELRCDPISGHTALYWYRQSLGQGLEFLIYFQGNSAPDKSGLPSDRFSAERTGGSVSTLTIQRTQQEDSAVYLCASSLSGMEETQYFGPGTRLLVL.

Regarding this clone: The same CDR3 arises from other DNA sequences in this sample as well. The chain is built from TRBV5-4 and TRBJ1-1; 7 nucleotides align to TRBD1. V lost 1 base, J lost 3 bases, and 6 bases stayed unmatched. The CDR3 totals 15 residues. Germline V gene sequence: CDR1 SGHNT, CDR2 YYREEE (reference sequence). The CDR3 spells CASSLSRGQDTEAFF. CDR3 DNA sequence: TGTGCCAGCAGCTTGTCAAGGGGGCAGGACACTGAAGCTTTCTTT.

This clone was seen a handful of times. The chain carries TRBV27 and TRBJ1-1; TRBD1 matches at 8 bases. The J segment lost 6 bases and the V segment lost 5 bases, leaving 5 bases of the junction unmatched. Germline V gene sequence: CDR1 MNHEY, CDR2 SMNVEV (reference sequence). The CDR3 is made up of 13 amino acids. CDR3 residues: CASSQGAISEAFF. DNA of the CDR3: TGTGCCAGCAGTCAGGGGGCGATTTCTGAAGCTTTCTTT.

V is TRBV7-3 and J is TRBJ2-3; perhaps TRBD2 as D (6 bases). Trimming cost V 5 bases and J 3 bases, with 12 bases left between them. Germline V gives CDR1 SGHTA, CDR2 FQGTGA. The CDR3 length is 14 residues. Written as DNA, the CDR3 is TGTGCCAGCAGCCCAGACGGAGGGACAGATACGCAGTATTTT. Amino acid sequence: CASSPDGGTDTQYF.

The chain carries TRBV6-5 and TRBJ2-3; possibly TRBD1 for D (5 bases). The CDR3 is 12 residues long. CDR1 and CDR2 (germline): MNHEY, SVGAGI. Trimming shortened V by 5 bases and J by 7 bases, and 10 bases separated the two germline ends. For the CDR3, the DNA is TGTGCCAGCAGTCGAGACAGAAATACGCAGTATTTT. Protein product: CASSRDRNTQYF.

The V gene is TRBV6-6, the J gene TRBJ1-5; weak D call: TRBD1 (5 bases). The germline V gene encodes CDR1 MNHNY and CDR2 SVGAGI (reference sequence). The CDR3 runs 14 residues. The V and J ends lost 0 bases and 6 bases respectively, with 9 bases between them. CDR3 bases: TGTGCCAGCAGTTACTCGATAGGGACTCAGCCCCAGCATTTT. It codes for CASSYSIGTQPQHF.

This clone was counted a few times. Different DNA sequences within this sample yield the same CDR3. The chain uses TRBV7-2 and TRBJ1-5; TRBD1 agrees at 8 bases. CDR3 length equals 13 residues. The V gene's germline CDR1 is SGHTA and CDR2 FQGNSA. J gave up 6 bases and V 3 bases, and 1 base lay outside the gene matches. DNA for the CDR3: TGTGCCAGCAGCTTTGACAGGGGTCAGCCCCAGCATTTT. Amino acid sequence: CASSFDRGQPQHF.

Concerning this clone: A read error may be the cause here, since a much bigger clone is one base away. CDR3 DNA: TGTGCCAGCAGTCAGGGGGTCACCTACGGGCAGTACTTC. This encodes CASSQGVTYGQYF. The V and J genes are TRBV6-5 and TRBJ2-7; TRBD1 agrees at 7 bases. Germline CDR1 reads MNHEY; CDR2 reads SVGAGI. The CDR3 length is 13 residues.

Details on this clone: A far larger clone lies a single base away; this is likely a read error. Other nucleotide sequences from this sample produce the same CDR3. J is TRBJ1-1 and V is TRBV30, with D tentatively TRBD1 (5 bases). Germline V gene lookup returns CDR1 GTSNPN and CDR2 SVGIG (reference sequence). V was shortened by 7 bases and J by 5 bases, with 20 bases between the two germline ends. The CDR3 length is 14 residues. The CDR3 protein is CASSDGGSETEAFF. The CDR3 DNA reads TGTGCCTCCTCAGACGGGGGTTCAGAGACTGAAGCTTTCTTT.

The CDR3 is CASSLLSTGELFF. The CDR3 DNA is TGTGCCAGCTCCCTTTTGAGCACCGGGGAGCTGTTTTTT. This rearrangement joins TRBV18 to TRBJ2-2; D not certain. Germline-derived CDR1 and CDR2 are KGHSH and LQKENI. The CDR3 runs to 13 residues. V was clipped by 6 bases and J by 4 bases, with 9 bases between them.

This clone was observed a few times. This could be a read error, since a much larger clone is one nucleotide away. Additional DNA sequences in this sample encode the identical CDR3. This chain joins TRBV19 and TRBJ1-5, with 10 bases aligning to TRBD1. The CDR3 loop spans 14 amino acids. From germline, CDR1 is LNHDA and CDR2 SQIVND (reference sequence). With 5 bases clipped from V and 2 bases from J, the junction kept 0 bases outside the gene matches. The CDR3 bases are TGTGCCAGTAGTGGGACAGGGGGCAATCAGCCCCAGCATTTT. Protein: CASSGTGGNQPQHF. The full variable domain, with the rest looked up from reference TRBV19 and TRBJ1-5, is DGGITQSPKYLFRKEGQNVTLSCEQNLNHDAMYWYRQDPGQGLRLIYYSQIVNDFQKGDIAEGYSVSREKKESFPLTVTSAQKNPTAFYLCASSGTGGNQPQHFGDGTRLSIL.

The V gene is TRBV7-2, the J gene TRBJ2-5, with TRBD2 matching 11 bases. CDR1 and CDR2 from the germline V gene are SGHTA and FQGNSA. V gave up 5 bases and J gave up 0 bases; unmatched junction bases: 2. The CDR3 totals 15 residues. The CDR3 here is CASSQTSGNQETQYF. The DNA of the CDR3 is TGTGCCAGCAGCCAGACTAGCGGGAACCAAGAGACCCAGTACTTC.

The chain joins TRBV28 to TRBJ1-2; no reliable D call. This CDR3 is built from 14 residues. Germline CDR1 reads MDHEN; CDR2 reads SYDVKM. V was clipped by 0 bases and J by 4 bases, with 9 bases between them. The CDR3, as DNA: TGTGCCAGCAGTTTATGGGGCGCGGGCTATGGCTACACCTTC. It yields the protein CASSLWGAGYGYTF.

The chain links TRBV14 to TRBJ1-5; D uncertain. The CDR3 runs 13 residues. CDR1 and CDR2 (germline): SGHDN, FVKESK. V lost 5 bases and J 0 bases, leaving 5 bases between the germline ends. CDR3 residues: CASSWGSNQPQHF. CDR3 nucleotide sequence: TGTGCCAGCAGCTGGGGTAGCAATCAGCCCCAGCATTTT.

The CDR3 nucleotides read TGTGCCAGCAGCGTAGGACAGGGACAGACCCAGTACTTC. It specifies CASSVGQGQTQYF. The V call is TRBV7-3, the J call TRBJ2-5; 8 bases align to TRBD1. After removal of 5 bases from V and 6 bases from J, the junction contained 5 bases not matched to a gene. The CDR3 consists of 13 residues. CDR1 and CDR2 (germline): SGHTA, FQGTGA.

The table lists this clone with a few counts. This may arise from a read error, as a much more abundant clone is one base away. The chain uses TRBV5-6 and TRBJ1-2; a weak D match, TRBD1 (6 bases). CDR3 length: 13 amino acids. Germline values: CDR1 SGHDT, CDR2 YYEEEE. This CDR3 reads CASTLGANYGHTF. The CDR3 DNA reads TGTGCCAGCACCCTGGGGGCTAACTATGGCCACACCTTC.

Only one count was recorded for this clone. The chain uses TRBV7-8 and TRBJ2-3; possible D gene TRBD2, 5 bases. Germline V gene lookup returns CDR1 SGHVS and CDR2 FQNEAQ. This CDR3 is built from 13 residues. The V and J ends lost 5 bases and 7 bases respectively, with 13 bases between them. DNA of the CDR3: TGTGCCAGCAGCGGACGAAGGAGGAATACGCAGTATTTT. Translation gives CASSGRRRNTQYF.

With respect to this clone: This sample includes further DNA sequences coding for the same CDR3. The gene calls are TRBV6-1 and TRBJ1-1; TRBD1 is a possible D gene (6 bases). V lost 6 bases and J lost 1, with 12 bases in between. CDR3 length: 14 amino acids. CDR1 and CDR2 (germline): MNHNS, SASEGT. The CDR3 DNA reads TGTGCCAGCAGCGGGAGGGGGGGGAACACTGAAGCTTTCTTT. Translation gives CASSGRGGNTEAFF.

To note about this clone: This sample includes further DNA sequences coding for the same CDR3. The chain employs TRBV9 and TRBJ2-2; D possibly corresponds to TRBD2 (5 bases). Between the trimmed V and J ends, which lost 0 bases and 0 bases, there was a span of 6 bases. Germline CDR1 SGDLS, CDR2 YYNGEE. The CDR3 has 15 residues. CDR3 residues: CASSVGRTNTGELFF. Written as DNA, the CDR3 is TGTGCCAGCAGCGTAGGGAGGACGAACACCGGGGAGCTGTTTTTT.

This chain uses TRBV30 with TRBJ1-4; the D gene is possibly TRBD1 (6 bases). Trimming shortened V by 4 bases and J by 5 bases, and 14 bases separated the two germline ends. The CDR3 length is 14 residues. CDR1 is GTSNPN and CDR2 is SVGIG in the germline V gene (reference sequence). The CDR3 reads CAWTLGGRNEKLFF. The CDR3 nucleotides read TGTGCCTGGACCCTCGGGGGGCGGAATGAAAAACTGTTTTTT.